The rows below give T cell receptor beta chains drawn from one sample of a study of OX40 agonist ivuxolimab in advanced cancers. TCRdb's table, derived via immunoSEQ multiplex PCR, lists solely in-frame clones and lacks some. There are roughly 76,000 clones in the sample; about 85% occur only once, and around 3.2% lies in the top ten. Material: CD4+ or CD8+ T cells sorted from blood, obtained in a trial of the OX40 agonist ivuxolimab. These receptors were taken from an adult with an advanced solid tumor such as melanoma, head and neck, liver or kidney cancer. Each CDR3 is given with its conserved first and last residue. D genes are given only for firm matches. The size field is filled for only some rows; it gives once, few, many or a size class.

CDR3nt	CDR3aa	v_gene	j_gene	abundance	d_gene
TGTGCCAGCAATAGCGGGGGGTCAAGCTCCTACAATGAGCAGTTCTTC	CASNSGGSSSYNEQFF	TRBV9	TRBJ2-1	NA	TRBD2
TGTGCCAGCAGCCCCGATCACGGGTCCCTGGCGGGCTACACCTTC	CASSPDHGSLAGYTF	TRBV6-6	TRBJ1-2	few	NA
TGTGCCAGCCGGAAACATGGAGGGGAGACCCAGTACTTC	CASRKHGGETQYF	TRBV4-2	TRBJ2-5	NA	NA
TGTGCCAGCAGCTTATCGGGGAACTTGAATGAAAAACTGTTTTTT	CASSLSGNLNEKLFF	TRBV7-9	TRBJ1-4	NA	NA
TGTGCCAGCAGCCAACAACTAGCCAAAAACATTCAGTACTTC	CASSQQLAKNIQYF	TRBV7-2	TRBJ2-4	NA	NA
TGTGCCAGCAGGTATGGCGCGGCCCTTACAGATACGCAGTATTTT	CASRYGAALTDTQYF	TRBV27	TRBJ2-3	NA	NA
TGTGCCTGGAGAGGGACAGGGGCCTCCCCCCAGTTCTTC	CAWRGTGASPQFF	TRBV30	TRBJ2-1	NA	TRBD1
TGTGCCAGCAGTTACCGCCAGGGGGATGGCTACACCTTC	CASSYRQGDGYTF	TRBV6-5	TRBJ1-2	once	TRBD1
TGTGCCAGCAGCTTAGCTTCGACTCAACGGGGCTATAATTCACCCCTCCACTTT	CASSLASTQRGYNSPLHF	TRBV7-8	TRBJ1-6	few	NA
TGTGCCAGCAGCCAAGTTGGACAGGTTGGTTACGAGCAGTACTTC	CASSQVGQVGYEQYF	TRBV14	TRBJ2-7	NA	TRBD1
TGTGCCAGCAGTAGCATGGAGAACACTGAAGCTTTCTTT	CASSSMENTEAFF	TRBV6-1	TRBJ1-1	NA	NA
TGCAGCGCCGGGGACTTGGAGGGCTACACCTTC	CSAGDLEGYTF	TRBV29-1	TRBJ1-2	NA	NA
TGTGCCAGCAGCTTAGGGGGACGTCGTGTGGCCTATGGCTACACCTTC	CASSLGGRRVAYGYTF	TRBV7-2	TRBJ1-2	NA	NA
TGTGCCAGCAGCTTAGGATACAGGGGGCAGGCTAATGAAAAACTGTTTTTT	CASSLGYRGQANEKLFF	TRBV7-8	TRBJ1-4	NA	TRBD1
TGTGCCTGGAGTCGTGGACAGGGTGGTACTAATGAAAAACTGTTTTTT	CAWSRGQGGTNEKLFF	TRBV30	TRBJ1-4	NA	TRBD1
TGTGCCAGCAGCGTAGGGTTTGAAGGGGAGACCCAGTACTTC	CASSVGFEGETQYF	TRBV9	TRBJ2-5	NA	NA
TGTGCCAGCTCACGCATAAGCTCGGGGGCCTCTTACCCTGAAGCTTTCTTT	CASSRISSGASYPEAFF	TRBV18	TRBJ1-1	few	NA
TGTGCCAGCAGTTTATTACAGGGACAGGGCTACGAGCAGTACTTC	CASSLLQGQGYEQYF	TRBV27	TRBJ2-7	NA	TRBD1
TGCGCCAGCAGCCAAGGTGAGGGGCGCGTTGAGCAGTTCTTC	CASSQGEGRVEQFF	TRBV4-1	TRBJ2-1	NA	NA
TGTGCCTGGAGTGTAGGTTATGGCTACACCTTC	CAWSVGYGYTF	TRBV30	TRBJ1-2	NA	NA
TGTGCCATCAGTAATTTGGGCGAGCAGTACTTC	CAISNLGEQYF	TRBV10-3	TRBJ2-7	NA	NA
TGTGCCAGCAGCTTAGGGGGGGATGAAGCTTTCTTT	CASSLGGDEAFF	TRBV7-6	TRBJ1-1	NA	NA
TGCGCCAGCAGCCGGGGGGGTTTCCAAGAGACCCAGTACTTC	CASSRGGFQETQYF	TRBV5-1	TRBJ2-5	NA	TRBD2
TGTGCCAGCAGTTTAGCTAGCGGGGGGGCCTACGAGCAGTACTTC	CASSLASGGAYEQYF	TRBV27	TRBJ2-7	NA	TRBD2
TGTGCCAGCATCTCCCAAGGGGGCATAAACACTGAAGCTTTCTTT	CASISQGGINTEAFF	TRBV7-9	TRBJ1-1	NA	TRBD1
TGTGCCAGCAGCTTAGGGGGGCCTGGCGCTGAAGCTTTCTTT	CASSLGGPGAEAFF	TRBV6-4	TRBJ1-1	NA	NA
TGTGCCAGCAGTGCCTCGACTAGCGTCTACACAGATACGCAGTATTTT	CASSASTSVYTDTQYF	TRBV6-1	TRBJ2-3	NA	TRBD2
TGTGCCAGCAGTGAGACTCAAGGAACTCAGCCCCAGCATTTT	CASSETQGTQPQHF	TRBV6-4	TRBJ1-5	NA	NA
TGTGCCGCAGGGGGACTAAACACCGGGGAGCTGTTTTTT	CAAGGLNTGELFF	TRBV7-8	TRBJ2-2	NA	NA
TGTGCCAGCAGTTTCCCGGGACACCCCCAAGGGAGCACTGAAGCTTTCTTT	CASSFPGHPQGSTEAFF	TRBV28	TRBJ1-1	NA	NA
TGTGCCAGCAGCTTAGATCGCGGGACAGGAGGAAACACCATATATTTT	CASSLDRGTGGNTIYF	TRBV11-3	TRBJ1-3	NA	TRBD1
TGTGCCAGCAGCTCCAAGGGGGGGAGGGTGATGCACGAGCAGTACTTC	CASSSKGGRVMHEQYF	TRBV11-2	TRBJ2-7	NA	NA
TGTGCCAGTCGTCTCGACTCTGGGGCCAACGTCCTGACTTTC	CASRLDSGANVLTF	TRBV19	TRBJ2-6	NA	NA
TGTGCCAGCAGCCCCCCCCGGACAGGCGGGGCTTTTTGGCATTTT	CASSPPRTGGAFWHF	TRBV7-9	TRBJ1-5	once	TRBD1
TGTGCCAGCAGTGACGGGCAGGGATCACTCAATGAGCAGTTCTTC	CASSDGQGSLNEQFF	TRBV6-4	TRBJ2-1	NA	NA
TGTGCCAGCAGCTTATATGGGTGGGCCGGGGAGCTGTTTTTT	CASSLYGWAGELFF	TRBV11-3	TRBJ2-2	NA	NA